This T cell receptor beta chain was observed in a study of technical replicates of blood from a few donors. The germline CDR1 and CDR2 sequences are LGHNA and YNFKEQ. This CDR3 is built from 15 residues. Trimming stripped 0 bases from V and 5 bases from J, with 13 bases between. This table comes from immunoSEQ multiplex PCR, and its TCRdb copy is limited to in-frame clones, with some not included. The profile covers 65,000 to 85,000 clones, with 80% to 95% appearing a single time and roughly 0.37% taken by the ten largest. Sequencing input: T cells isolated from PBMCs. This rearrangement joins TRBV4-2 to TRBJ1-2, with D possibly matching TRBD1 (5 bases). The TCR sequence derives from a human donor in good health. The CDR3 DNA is TGTGCCAGCAGCCAAGATCGGCAGGGAAATTATGGCTACACCTTC. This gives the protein CASSQDRQGNYGYTF.